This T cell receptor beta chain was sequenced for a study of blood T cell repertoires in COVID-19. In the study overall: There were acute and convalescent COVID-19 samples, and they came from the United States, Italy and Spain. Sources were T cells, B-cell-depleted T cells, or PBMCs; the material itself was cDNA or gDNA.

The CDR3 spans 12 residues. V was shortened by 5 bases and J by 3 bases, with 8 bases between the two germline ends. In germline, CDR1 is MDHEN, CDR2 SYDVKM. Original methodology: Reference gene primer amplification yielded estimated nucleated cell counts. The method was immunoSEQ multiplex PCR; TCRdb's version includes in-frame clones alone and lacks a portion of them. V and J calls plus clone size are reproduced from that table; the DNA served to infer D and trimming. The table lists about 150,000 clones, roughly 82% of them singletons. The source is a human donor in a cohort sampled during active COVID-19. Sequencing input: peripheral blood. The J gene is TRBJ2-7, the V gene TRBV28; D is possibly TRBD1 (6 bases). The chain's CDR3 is CASSQGGYEQYF. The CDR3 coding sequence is TGTGCCAGCAGTCAAGGGGGCTACGAGCAGTACTTC.